The rows below give T cell receptor beta chains drawn from one sample of a study of cytomegalovirus exposure and HLA in healthy donors. Data came from immunoSEQ multiplex PCR; TCRdb stores just in-frame clones and leaves some out. The sample carries roughly 110,000 clones, around 80% recorded once. Sequencing was performed on PBMCs. The source is a man aged 25 to 45 in good health and CMV-seropositive. The CDR3 runs from the conserved cysteine through the conserved F or W. Each record gives: J gene, CDR3 length, V gene, clone size, D gene, CDR3 protein, CDR3 DNA. D genes are given only for firm matches. Clone size is stated in some rows and not others, as once, few, many or a class when expanded.

>TRBJ1-2|16|TRBV27|NA|TRBD1
CASSPHRGRNFIGYTF
TGTGCCAGCAGTCCGCACAGGGGACGCAACTTTATTGGCTACACCTTC
>TRBJ2-5|14|TRBV5-6|NA|NA
CASSLEQGFETQYF
TGTGCCAGCAGCTTGGAACAGGGCTTCGAGACCCAGTACTTC
>TRBJ1-6|15|TRBV5-4|NA|NA
CASSLGGHVSSPLHF
TGTGCCAGCAGCTTGGGAGGGCATGTAAGTTCACCCCTCCACTTT
>TRBJ2-7|14|TRBV7-9|NA|NA
CASSYPGRSYEQYF
TGTGCCAGCAGCTATCCGGGAAGAAGCTACGAGCAGTACTTC
>TRBJ2-5|15|TRBV7-9|NA|NA
CASSTGSSASETQYF
TGTGCCAGCAGTACCGGGTCCTCTGCGTCGGAGACCCAGTACTTC
>TRBJ2-3|15|TRBV13|NA|NA
CASSLESGVTDTQYF
TGTGCCAGCAGCTTAGAGTCGGGGGTCACAGATACGCAGTATTTT
>TRBJ1-1|14|TRBV7-2|NA|NA
CASSLSTGLTEAFF
TGTGCCAGCAGCTTATCCACTGGACTCACTGAAGCTTTCTTT
>TRBJ1-2|17|TRBV27|NA|NA
CASSFRDTDTFNYGYTF
TGTGCCAGCAGTTTTCGAGACACAGACACTTTTAACTATGGCTACACCTTC
>TRBJ1-1|14|TRBV7-6|NA|TRBD1
CASSRQGINTEAFF
TGTGCCAGCAGCAGACAGGGAATTAACACTGAAGCTTTCTTT
>TRBJ2-5|17|TRBV7-9|few|NA
CASRSLDPLLLQETQYF
TGTGCCAGCAGATCACTAGACCCGCTACTTCTTCAAGAGACCCAGTACTTC
>TRBJ2-7|12|TRBV9|NA|NA
CASSPLGYEQYF
TGTGCCAGCAGCCCTCTCGGTTACGAGCAGTACTTC
>TRBJ1-2|12|TRBV5-1|NA|NA
CASSDTGSGYTF
TGCGCCAGCAGCGACACAGGGTCCGGCTACACCTTC
>TRBJ1-1|14|TRBV11-2|NA|NA
CASSRSRGSTEAFF
TGTGCCAGCAGCCGTTCCCGGGGTAGCACTGAAGCTTTCTTT
>TRBJ2-7|14|TRBV7-6|few|NA
CASSPGTSVYEQYF
TGTGCCAGCAGCCCCGGGACATCAGTCTACGAGCAGTACTTC
>TRBJ1-2|13|TRBV6-5|NA|TRBD1
CASSVQGARGYTF
TGTGCCAGCAGTGTCCAGGGGGCCCGTGGCTACACCTTC
>TRBJ2-7|13|TRBV11-3|few|TRBD1
CASSSRQGGEQYF
TGTGCCAGCAGCTCGCGACAGGGCGGGGAGCAGTACTTC
>TRBJ2-4|14|TRBV5-4|NA|TRBD2
CASSSRGVRNSQYF
TGTGCCAGCAGCTCCCGGGGGGTGAGAAACAGTCAGTACTTC
>TRBJ2-1|13|TRBV7-6|NA|TRBD2
CASSLMREGEQFF
TGTGCCAGCAGCTTAATGAGGGAGGGTGAGCAGTTCTTC
>TRBJ2-3|18|TRBV11-2|NA|TRBD2
CASSLVPRGGGASDTQYF
TGTGCCAGCAGCTTAGTTCCCAGGGGCGGGGGGGCCTCAGATACGCAGTATTTT
>TRBJ1-3|12|TRBV30|NA|NA
CAWCHNENTIYF
TGTGCCTGGTGCCACAATGAAAACACCATATATTTT
>TRBJ1-2|14|TRBV5-4|NA|NA
CASSFDLGGYGYTF
TGTGCCAGCAGCTTTGACCTAGGAGGCTATGGCTACACCTTC
>TRBJ2-3|13|TRBV30|NA|TRBD2
CAFTSGATDTQYF
TGTGCCTTCACTAGCGGGGCCACAGATACGCAGTATTTT
>TRBJ2-5|14|TRBV5-5|once|TRBD1
CASSPGQGQETQYF
TGTGCCAGCAGCCCCGGACAGGGACAAGAGACCCAGTACTTC
>TRBJ2-1|15|TRBV7-9|NA|TRBD2
CASTISGGAYNEQFF
TGTGCCAGCACCATAAGCGGGGGAGCCTACAATGAGCAGTTCTTC
>TRBJ1-1|17|TRBV6-1|NA|NA
CASSEARIVRLNTEAFF
TGTGCCAGCAGTGAAGCGAGGATAGTCCGATTGAACACTGAAGCTTTCTTT
>TRBJ1-2|12|TRBV9|NA|NA
CASSVGPDGYTF
TGTGCCAGCAGCGTGGGCCCCGATGGCTACACCTTC
>TRBJ2-5|14|TRBV5-1|NA|NA
CASSLVATQETQYF
TGCGCCAGCAGCTTGGTCGCTACCCAAGAGACCCAGTACTTC
>TRBJ2-3|15|TRBV6-1|NA|TRBD1
CASRGQHTSTDTQYF
TGTGCCAGCAGGGGACAGCACACTAGCACAGATACGCAGTATTTT
>TRBJ1-3|14|TRBV19|NA|NA
CASSIRGSGNTIYF
TGTGCCAGTAGTATCCGGGGCTCTGGAAACACCATATATTTT
>TRBJ1-3|14|TRBV5-1|NA|NA
CASSRGGEGNTIYF
TGCGCCAGCAGTCGGGGGGGAGAAGGAAACACCATATATTTT
>TRBJ1-5|15|TRBV4-1|once|NA
CASSHVQATSQPQHF
TGCGCCAGCAGCCATGTACAGGCGACCAGTCAGCCCCAGCATTTT
>TRBJ2-5|12|TRBV10-1|few|NA
CASSPGQETQYF
TGCGCCAGCAGCCCAGGGCAAGAGACCCAGTACTTC
>TRBJ2-7|15|TRBV4-2|once|TRBD1
CASSQLGTGTDEQYF
TGTGCCAGCAGCCAATTAGGGACAGGGACGGACGAGCAGTACTTC
>TRBJ1-5|14|TRBV5-1|NA|NA
CASSTDGKNQPQHF
TGCGCCAGCAGCACGGACGGGAAGAATCAGCCCCAGCATTTT
>TRBJ1-2|13|TRBV6-4|NA|NA
CASRNRDNGGYTF
TGTGCCAGTCGGAATCGGGATAATGGTGGCTACACCTTC
>TRBJ1-5|16|TRBV5-6|NA|NA
CASSFGTSGGNQPQHF
TGTGCCAGCAGCTTTGGGACAAGCGGGGGCAATCAGCCCCAGCATTTT
>TRBJ2-2|16|TRBV15|NA|TRBD1
CATSRDGTGITGELFF
TGTGCCACCAGCAGAGATGGGACAGGGATCACCGGGGAGCTGTTTTTT
>TRBJ2-3|15|TRBV5-5|few|NA
CASSLAVLGTDTQYF
TGTGCCAGCAGCTTGGCGGTCCTGGGCACAGATACGCAGTATTTT
>TRBJ1-2|14|TRBV7-9|once|NA
CASSFSRSNYGYTF
TGTGCCAGCAGCTTTTCTCGTTCTAACTATGGCTACACCTTC
>TRBJ2-1|13|TRBV10-1|NA|NA
CASSESQGNEQFF
TGCGCCAGCAGTGAAAGTCAGGGCAATGAGCAGTTCTTC
>TRBJ2-3|17|TRBV5-1|NA|TRBD1
CASSSLGNRGGTDTQYF
TGCGCCAGCAGCTCCCTAGGAAACAGGGGCGGCACAGATACGCAGTATTTT
>TRBJ2-1|16|TRBV7-6|NA|TRBD2
CASSINSGGAYNEQFF
TGTGCCAGCAGCATAAATAGCGGGGGGGCCTACAATGAGCAGTTCTTC
>TRBJ2-3|15|TRBV10-1|NA|TRBD2
CASSGLAAVTDTQYF
TGCGCCAGCAGTGGCCTAGCGGCGGTCACAGATACGCAGTATTTT
>TRBJ2-1|16|TRBV5-1|NA|NA
CASSLLPVSSYNEQFF
TGCGCCAGCAGCTTGCTCCCGGTGAGCTCCTACAATGAGCAGTTCTTC
>TRBJ1-4|15|TRBV5-1|NA|TRBD1
CASTTGAVTNEKLFF
TGCGCCAGCACCACAGGGGCGGTGACTAATGAAAAACTGTTTTTT
>TRBJ1-6|16|TRBV5-1|NA|NA
CASSLGAGGSNSPLHF
TGCGCCAGCAGCTTGGGGGCGGGCGGATCCAATTCACCCCTCCACTTT
>TRBJ1-2|15|TRBV5-4|NA|TRBD1
CASKNGGGAHYGYTF
TGTGCCAGCAAGAACGGAGGGGGCGCGCACTATGGCTACACCTTC
>TRBJ2-5|16|TRBV10-1|NA|TRBD1
CASSESGTGPFGTQYF
TGCGCCAGCAGTGAATCCGGGACAGGACCCTTCGGGACCCAGTACTTC
>TRBJ2-7|17|TRBV7-9|NA|TRBD2
CASSSPGRGGLTYEQYF
TGTGCCAGCAGCTCACCCGGGCGGGGGGGATTAACCTACGAGCAGTACTTC
>TRBJ2-7|12|TRBV11-3|few|TRBD2
CASSLDGGEQYF
TGTGCCAGCAGCTTAGACGGGGGGGAGCAGTACTTC
>TRBJ2-3|15|TRBV27|NA|NA
CASSLYGGRADTQYF
TGTGCCAGCAGTTTATACGGGGGGCGGGCAGATACGCAGTATTTT